This entry lists 12 T cell receptor beta chains sequenced from one sample in a study of cytomegalovirus exposure and HLA in healthy donors. Use of 60 Vbeta and 13 Jbeta primers characterized the PCR. Repertoires were generated with immunoSEQ multiplex PCR, while TCRdb's copy carries only in-frame clones and drops some. The data hold approximately 74,000 clones, with 65% to 85% observed a single time. Sequences were obtained from PBMCs. The origin of the receptors is a woman younger than 45 in good health and CMV-seronegative.

The chain joins TRBV30 to TRBJ1-2; 7 bases are shared with TRBD1. This CDR3 has 11 amino acids. The trim removed 4 bases at V and 5 bases at J, leaving 1 base unmatched. CDR1 and CDR2 from the germline V gene are GTSNPN and SVGIG (reference sequence). CDR3 sequence (DNA): TGTGCCTGGACAGGGGGGTATGGCTACACCTTC. It yields the protein CAWTGGYGYTF.

The V and J genes are TRBV5-1 and TRBJ1-6, with D unresolved. The CDR3 length is 13 residues. V was cut by 0 bases and J by 10 bases, with 8 bases left in between. CDR1 is SGHRS and CDR2 is YFSETQ in the germline V gene. Here the CDR3 reads CASSLDRESPLHF. The CDR3 nucleotides are TGCGCCAGCAGCTTGGATCGGGAGTCACCCCTCCACTTT.

V and J are TRBV11-2 and TRBJ1-2, with a weak D call TRBD1 (5 bases). The CDR3 extends over 14 amino acids. CDR1 is SGHAT, CDR2 FQNNGV, per germline. Between the trimmed V and J ends, which lost 4 bases and 8 bases, there was a span of 17 bases. The CDR3 bases are TGTGCCAGCAGCTGGGGGGGGGTTTCGGAGGGCTACACCTTC. This translates into CASSWGGVSEGYTF.

The genes are TRBV6-5 and TRBJ1-1; D is perhaps TRBD1 (6 bases). The CDR3 covers 14 residues. The ends were cut back, 6 bases at V and 0 bases at J, with 11 bases in the middle. In germline, CDR1 is MNHEY, CDR2 SVGAGI. The CDR3 region is CASRPDRMNTEAFF. The CDR3 DNA follows: TGTGCCAGCAGACCTGACAGGATGAACACTGAAGCTTTCTTT.

This chain connects TRBV7-6 to TRBJ1-1; D remains ambiguous. Germline assignment: CDR1 SGHVS and CDR2 FNYEAQ. The CDR3 is made up of 9 amino acids. Trimming stripped 6 bases from V and 11 bases from J, with 7 bases between. CDR3 in amino acids: CASRPEAFF. DNA for the CDR3: TGTGCCAGCAGACCGGAGGCTTTCTTT.

The chain combines TRBV29-1 with TRBJ1-2; 9 bases are shared with TRBD1. This CDR3 contains 15 residues. Germline V lookup: CDR1 SQVTM, CDR2 ANQGSEA. Trimming took 3 bases from V and 3 from J; bases not matched to a gene: 8. For the CDR3, the DNA is TGCAGCGTTGACACCCCGGACAGGGGCGACTATGGCTACACCTTC. As protein: CSVDTPDRGDYGYTF.

V gene TRBV28 combines with J gene TRBJ2-7; a weak D match, TRBD2 (7 bases). Trimming removed 5 bases from V and 3 bases from J, with 23 bases in between. CDR1 is MDHEN and CDR2 is SYDVKM in the germline V gene. The CDR3 is 17 amino acids. The CDR3 nucleotides read TGTGCCAGCAGTCCCCAGGTGGGGGGGCTAATAGTCTACGAGCAGTACTTC. It specifies CASSPQVGGLIVYEQYF.

As regards this clone: This CDR3 is also generated by other DNA sequences in the sample. The chain combines TRBV6-6 with TRBJ2-7; TRBD1 might be the D (5 bases). The germline V and J ends were trimmed by 2 bases and 3 bases, with 8 bases remaining between them. The CDR3 extends over 13 amino acids. The germline gives CDR1 MNHNY, CDR2 SVGAGI (reference sequence). The CDR3 spells CASSYRGGYEQYF. Here the CDR3 DNA reads TGTGCCAGCAGTTACAGGGGTGGCTACGAGCAGTACTTC.

The rearrangement links TRBV18 to TRBJ1-5, with D maybe TRBD1 (6 bases). The CDR3 is made up of 16 amino acids. V was shortened by 1 base and J by 4 bases, with 14 bases between the two germline ends. The germline gives CDR1 KGHSH, CDR2 LQKENI. The CDR3 is CASSPQGVKGNQPQHF. The CDR3 DNA reads TGTGCCAGCTCACCACAGGGGGTCAAAGGGAATCAGCCCCAGCATTTT.

This clone was seen a single time. V is TRBV21-1 and J is TRBJ1-4; whether TRBD1, the table's D call, matches the DNA was not checked. TRBV21-1 represents a pseudogene. This CDR3 has 18 amino acids. This chain's CDR3 is CASSKIRGQGTTNEKLFF. CDR3 sequence (DNA): TGTGCCAGCAGCAAAATAAGGGGACAGGGGACAACTAATGAAAAACTGTTTTTT.

This chain joins TRBV29-1 and TRBJ2-7, with D maybe TRBD2 (6 bases). The CDR3 contains 13 residues. Germline CDR1 and CDR2: SQVTM and ANQGSEA. V gave up 6 bases and J gave up 3 bases, with 15 bases separating them. CDR3 loop: CSVRSAGLYEQYF. For the CDR3, the DNA is TGCAGCGTCCGTTCGGCGGGGCTCTACGAGCAGTACTTC.

On this clone itself: One junction end disagrees with the germline gene, perhaps due to a read error. The chain joins TRBV5-3 to TRBJ1-2; D not certain. TRBV5-3 is identified as an open reading frame with a role that is uncertain. The CDR3 runs 9 residues. The CDR3 DNA sequence: TGTGCCAGAAGCTTCGGGTCGATCTTC. Amino acids: CARSFGSIF.